Below are 18 T cell receptor beta chains sequenced from a single sample in a study of T-cell reconstitution after alpha-beta-depleted transplantation in children. Antigens of these TCRs are unknown. Study results and limitations: T-cell numbers and diversity, one year after transplant, stemmed largely from T cells that were newly produced.

The TCRbeta library incorporated unique molecular identifiers. TCRdb analysed the PCR reads with MiXCR anew, one entry per CDR3 protein. The data contain a few hundred thousand distinct CDR3 sequences, just over 7.5% of them singletons. The sequencing here drew on peripheral blood, taken 360 days after TCRalphabeta/CD19-depleted stem cell transplant. The source is a female patient aged 2-10 years who had a stem cell transplant for Fanconi anemia, so the T cells may come from the graft donor.

The sample holds a few counts of this clonotype. V and J are TRBV2 and TRBJ2-3; D is unclear. The ends were cut back, 2 bases at V and 3 bases at J, with 6 bases in the middle. This CDR3 contains 13 residues. Germline V CDR1 and CDR2: SNHLY, FYNNEI. CDR3 amino acids: CASSELRTDTQYF. CDR3 bases: TGTGCCAGCAGTGAACTTAGAACAGATACGCAGTATTTT.

This clonotype was counted a few times. The chain uses TRBV6-1 and TRBJ2-7; 7 bases fit TRBD1. The germline gives CDR1 MNHNS, CDR2 SASEGT. The CDR3 spans 14 residues. J gave up 0 bases and V 3 bases, and 2 bases lay outside the gene matches. CDR3 DNA: TGTGCCAGCAGTGAGACAGGGAGCTCCTACGAGCAGTACTTC. This encodes CASSETGSSYEQYF.

This clonotype was picked up many times. This rearrangement joins TRBV28 to TRBJ2-1, with 13 positions matching TRBD2. There are 17 residues in the CDR3. The V gene's germline CDR1 is MDHEN and CDR2 SYDVKM. With V trimmed by 3 bases and J by 5 bases, 7 bases remained unmatched. The CDR3 nucleotides are TGTGCCAGCAGTTTCACTAGCGGGGGGGCGTTCAACAATGAGCAGTTCTTC. It specifies CASSFTSGGAFNNEQFF.

The chain employs TRBV4-2 and TRBJ1-3; D remains unclear. In germline, CDR1 is LGHNA, CDR2 YNFKEQ. The CDR3 is made up of 16 amino acids. Trimming took 7 bases from V and 0 from J, leaving 16 bases between them. The CDR3: CASTVSRVFSGNTIYF. The CDR3 DNA reads as TGTGCCAGCACAGTATCCCGGGTGTTCTCTGGAAACACCATATATTTT.

This clonotype was observed many times. V and J are TRBV10-2 and TRBJ2-1; no definite D call. Deletions cut 3 bases from V and 8 bases from J, with 5 bases between. CDR1 is WSHSY, CDR2 SAAADI, per germline. This CDR3 is built from 11 residues. The CDR3 protein is CASSDLYEQFF. As DNA, the CDR3 is TGCGCCAGCAGTGACCTATATGAGCAGTTCTTC.

This clonotype was seen repeatedly, ten times or more. The chain has TRBV2 and TRBJ2-1; D unresolved. This CDR3 is 11 amino acids long. Germline V gene lookup returns CDR1 SNHLY and CDR2 FYNNEI. The V gene lost 6 bases and the J gene lost 5 bases, with 5 bases spanning the gap. The CDR3 coding sequence is TGTGCCAGCAGGTTGAACAATGAGCAGTTCTTC. Encoded protein: CASRLNNEQFF.

Ten or more counts support this clonotype. This chain links TRBV28 with TRBJ1-2; TRBD1 is a possible D gene (6 bases). Trimming took off 6 bases at V and 1 base at J, with 12 bases between the two ends. The CDR3 is 14 residues long. The germline gives CDR1 MDHEN, CDR2 SYDVKM. For the CDR3, the DNA is TGTGCCAGCAGACCCGGGACACTTAACTATGGCTACACCTTC. Its protein is CASRPGTLNYGYTF.

This chain uses TRBV28 with TRBJ1-2; TRBD1 matches 8 bases. Germline V lookup: CDR1 MDHEN, CDR2 SYDVKM. The length of the CDR3 is 14 residues. V was pared by 5 bases and J by 5 bases, with 7 bases of the junction left unmatched. The chain's CDR3 is CASSIPDRAYGYTF. Here the CDR3 DNA reads TGTGCCAGCAGTATACCGGACAGGGCGTATGGCTACACCTTC.

This clonotype came up many times. J is TRBJ2-6 and V is TRBV15, with D possibly TRBD2 on 5 matching bases. Trimming left V 3 bases short and J 3 bases short, with 15 bases between. The germline gives CDR1 LNHNV, CDR2 YYDKDF (reference sequence). The CDR3 length is 17 residues. The CDR3 DNA reads as TGTGCCACCAGCAGTCCATTTCTGGGAGATGGGGCCAACGTCCTGACTTTC. Translating gives CATSSPFLGDGANVLTF.

The chain couples TRBV4-3 to TRBJ1-4; D not certain. V lost 0 bases to trimming and J lost 7 bases, with 15 bases between them. The CDR3 sequence is 16 residues long. Germline V gene data show CDR1 as LGHNA and CDR2 as YSLEER. The CDR3 here is CASSQENGVLVEKLFF. In DNA form, the CDR3 reads TGCGCCAGCAGCCAAGAGAATGGGGTGTTGGTTGAAAAACTGTTTTTT.

The V and J genes are TRBV28 and TRBJ2-1, with TRBD2 matching 10 bases. J gave up 2 bases and V 1 base, and 8 bases lay outside the gene matches. CDR3 length: 18 amino acids. Germline CDR1 and CDR2: MDHEN and SYDVKM. The CDR3 reads CASSLFGHSGGAYNEQFF. DNA for the CDR3: TGTGCCAGCAGTTTATTTGGACACAGCGGGGGGGCCTACAATGAGCAGTTCTTC.

This clonotype has ten or more counts. The chain is built from TRBV4-2 and TRBJ1-2, with D unclear. This CDR3 is 16 amino acids long. V dropped 0 bases and J dropped 4 bases, with 15 bases sitting between them. Germline V gene lookup returns CDR1 LGHNA and CDR2 YNFKEQ. CDR3 bases: TGTGCCAGCAGCCAAGATATGGGTAGGATTTCCTATGGCTACACCTTC. Its protein product is CASSQDMGRISYGYTF.

The sample holds many counts of this clonotype. J is TRBJ2-1 and V is TRBV3-1, with D hard to call. The CDR3 length is 13 residues. With 1 base removed from V and 9 bases from J, the gap between germline ends came to 10 bases. Germline values: CDR1 LGHDT, CDR2 YNNKEL (reference sequence). The CDR3 reads CASSQGTGREQFF. CDR3 DNA sequence: TGTGCCAGCAGCCAAGGAACTGGACGTGAGCAGTTCTTC.

This clonotype has a count of ten or more. The rearrangement links TRBV18 to TRBJ2-1, with 7 bases fitting TRBD2. Germline trimming cut 6 bases from V and 4 bases from J; bases unmatched to any gene: 12. From germline, CDR1 is KGHSH and CDR2 LQKENI. This CDR3 is built from 16 residues. CDR3 loop: CASSSREPQVYNEQFF. The CDR3 bases are TGTGCCAGCTCGTCGCGGGAGCCCCAAGTTTACAATGAGCAGTTCTTC.

The J gene is TRBJ1-3, the V gene TRBV6-1; a weak D match, TRBD1 (6 bases). Trimming cost V 2 bases and J 10 bases, with 15 bases left between them. This CDR3 has 14 amino acids. Germline CDR1 and CDR2: MNHNS and SASEGT. CDR3 amino acids: CASSESPGELTIYF. The DNA for the CDR3 is TGTGCCAGCAGTGAAAGCCCAGGGGAGTTAACCATATATTTT.

In its sample, this clonotype was seen many times. The chain uses TRBV5-1 and TRBJ2-5, with 8 nucleotides matching TRBD2. The CDR3 extends over 16 amino acids. The V and J ends lost 0 bases and 0 bases, in that order; junction bases with no gene match: 4. The germline CDR1 and CDR2 sequences are SGHRS and YFSETQ. CDR3: CASSLVSGAYQETQYF. In DNA, the CDR3 is TGCGCCAGCAGCTTGGTTAGCGGGGCGTACCAAGAGACCCAGTACTTC.

This clonotype was found many times. The CDR3 loop reads CASSYTSGRPQYQETQYF. CDR3 nucleotide sequence: TGTGCCAGCAGTTATACTAGCGGGAGGCCGCAATACCAAGAGACCCAGTACTTC. The chain has TRBV28 and TRBJ2-5; 12 bases line up with TRBD2. The CDR3 consists of 18 residues. CDR1 and CDR2 (germline): MDHEN, SYDVKM. V lost 4 bases, J lost 0 bases, and 9 bases stayed unmatched.

Ten or more counts support this clonotype. The V gene is TRBV3-1, the J gene TRBJ2-3; D is unclear. CDR1 LGHDT and CDR2 YNNKEL come from the germline V gene (reference sequence). The CDR3 contains 13 residues. The ends were cut back, 3 bases at V and 6 bases at J, with 10 bases in the middle. CDR3 sequence reads: CASSHTTPDTQYF. CDR3 DNA sequence: TGTGCCAGCAGCCATACGACACCTGATACGCAGTATTTT.